Below are 5 T cell receptor beta chains sequenced from a single sample in a study of cytomegalovirus exposure and HLA in healthy donors. Generated by immunoSEQ multiplex PCR, the TCRdb table keeps only in-frame clones and is missing some. The repertoire includes about 190,000 clones, about 82% of them detected once, and more than 1.2% sits in the top ten. The sample taken for sequencing was PBMCs. These receptors were taken from a woman aged 18-30 years in good health and CMV-seronegative.

The CDR3 region is CASSLVGGLEKLFF. CDR3 nucleotide sequence: TGCGCCAGCAGCTTGGTAGGGGGCCTGGAAAAACTGTTTTTT. This chain connects TRBV5-1 to TRBJ1-4; 7 bases match TRBD1. The germline CDR1 and CDR2 sequences are SGHRS and YFSETQ. The J segment lost 8 bases and the V segment lost 0 bases, leaving 4 bases of the junction unmatched. The CDR3 is made up of 14 amino acids.

The genes are TRBV18 and TRBJ1-4; 10 nucleotides align to TRBD1. Germline V CDR1 and CDR2: KGHSH, LQKENI. With 3 bases clipped from V and 8 bases from J, the junction kept 15 bases outside the gene matches. This CDR3 spans 18 amino acids. CDR3 loop: CASSPKRPTGTGDEKLFF. CDR3 bases: TGTGCCAGCTCACCTAAACGTCCAACCGGGACAGGGGACGAAAAACTGTTTTTT.

This clone was found once. The V call is TRBV15, the J call TRBJ1-1; 8 bases are shared with TRBD1. The CDR3 extends over 16 amino acids. V gave up 1 base and J gave up 2 bases; unmatched junction bases: 6. Germline CDR1 LNHNV, CDR2 YYDKDF (reference sequence). CDR3 in amino acids: CATSRVDGTGNTEAFF. In DNA, the CDR3 is TGTGCCACCAGCAGAGTAGACGGGACAGGCAACACTGAAGCTTTCTTT.

The V gene is TRBV5-4, the J gene TRBJ2-7, with TRBD1 as a possible D gene (5 bases). With 3 bases removed from V and 3 bases from J, the gap between germline ends came to 16 bases. The CDR3 spans 15 residues. CDR1 SGHNT and CDR2 YYREEE come from the germline V gene (reference sequence). The CDR3 loop reads CASSSQGSASYEQYF. In nucleotides, the CDR3 is TGTGCCAGCAGCTCCCAGGGATCAGCGAGCTACGAGCAGTACTTC. Complete variable domain (other parts from reference TRBV5-4 and TRBJ2-7): ETGVTQSPTHLIKTRGQQVTLRCSSQSGHNTVSWYQQALGQGPQFIFQYYREEENGRGNFPPRFSGLQFPNYSSELNVNALELDDSALYLCASSSQGSASYEQYFGPGTRLTVT.

The gene calls are TRBV27 and TRBJ1-5; 11 nucleotides line up with TRBD1. The CDR3 extends over 18 amino acids. The germline gives CDR1 MNHEY, CDR2 SMNVEV (reference sequence). V shed 0 bases and J 2 bases; nucleotides not matched to a gene: 6. This CDR3 is CASSLSGDRGLGNQPQHF. CDR3 DNA sequence: TGTGCCAGCAGTTTATCAGGGGACAGGGGGTTGGGCAATCAGCCCCAGCATTTT.